The clone carrying this T cell receptor beta chain was recorded a few times. The antigen remains unidentified. Synthesis of TCR cDNA relied on 5'RACE template switching, which attached a universal primer site and UMIs. TCRdb analysed the 5' RACE reads with MiXCR anew, one entry per CDR3 protein. This table holds approximately 350,000 distinct CDR3 sequences, 11% found once. V gave up 1 base and J gave up 5 bases, with 8 bases separating them. CDR3 length: 13 residues. Germline CDR1 is LGHNA and CDR2 is YNFKEQ. This specimen belongs to a study of T cells after yellow fever vaccination. Study information: For low cell numbers, libraries were made with SMART-Seq v4 Ultra Low Input.

Study-wide results and limits: Most clones from primary vaccination were detected again post-booster (96% CD4, more than 85% CD8).

The TCR comes from a man aged 18-30 years who received the YFV17D yellow fever vaccine. V usage is TRBV4-2 and J usage is TRBJ2-5; D is uncertain. The material was PBMCs, obtained on the day of the first yellow fever vaccination. The chain's CDR3 is CASSQVGRETQYF. The CDR3 DNA sequence: TGTGCCAGCAGCCAAGTGGGAAGGGAGACCCAGTACTTC.